This T cell receptor (beta chain) is from a study of OX40 agonist ivuxolimab in advanced cancers. Concerning the study at large: Ivuxolimab was a fully human IgG2 agonistic monoclonal antibody targeting the costimulatory receptor OX40 (CD134). Peripheral TCRbeta sequencing was intended to test whether TCR sequence diversity was altered and clonal T-cell expansion was caused by ivuxolimab. Of the roughly 52 dose-escalation patients, hepatocellular carcinoma was present in about 19, melanoma in around 15, renal cell carcinoma in 9 and head and neck cancer in 9. The paper covers the monotherapy dose-escalation part of the phase I ivuxolimab trial, which included N = 52 patients. Partial responses were achieved by three dose-escalation patients, of whom one had hepatocellular carcinoma and two had cutaneous melanoma. Prior anti-PD-1, anti-PD-L1 or anti-CTLA-4 therapy was permitted, and checkpoint inhibitors had been received by about 44% of dose-escalation patients. A male proportion of under 85% and a mean age of roughly 58 years, ranging from 23 to 79, were recorded for the dose-escalation cohort. Intravenous ivuxolimab was administered to patients every 2 weeks at six dose levels: 0.01, 0.1, 0.3, 1.5, 3 and 10 mg/kg.

To sequence the TCRbeta CDR3 region, genomic DNA was isolated from the sorted cells. The immunoSEQ Assay was used for sequencing of TCRbeta CDR3 regions. As stored in TCRdb, this immuneACCESS dataset retains in-frame rearrangements with V and J assigned. A fraction of the clones does not appear; measured against another copy, unresolved V genes explain less than half of the discrepancy, and the remainder lacks a known reason. For this sample there are 35,000 to 45,000 clones; about 89% appear just once. 25% to 30% of the sample comes from the top ten. Patients with autoimmune disease history or receiving systemic immunosuppression were excluded from the trial. Peripheral blood for TCR sequencing was collected from all dose cohorts at baseline, on cycle 4 day 1, and on cycle 7 day 1. The samples were taken from a phase I, first-in-human, multicenter, open-label dose-escalation trial of ivuxolimab. The trial enrolled adults with locally advanced or metastatic head and neck squamous cell, hepatocellular, melanoma or renal cell carcinoma. Before TCR sequencing, CD4+ T cells and CD8+ T cells from peripheral blood were sorted into separate populations.

Only one count was recorded for this clone. What antigen it recognizes has not been identified. No quality values exist for individual bases; no much larger clone is one base distant. Summary of the overall study and its limitations: After ivuxolimab, expanded clones were on average more numerous among CD8+ T cells than among CD4+ T cells. Antigen specificity was not determined for the clonally expanded peripheral T cells. In the 0.1-3.0 mg/kg groups, partial responders were among the patients with the lowest normalized peripheral clonal expansion, particularly in CD8+ T cells. Low levels of normalized T-cell clonal expansion were also seen in some patients who did not respond. At doses of 0.1 to 3.0 mg/kg, clonal expansion of both CD4+ and CD8+ blood T cells was observed from baseline to week 6.

This specimen consisted of CD4+ or CD8+ T cells sorted from blood, obtained in a trial of the OX40 agonist ivuxolimab. The receptor's source is an adult with an advanced solid tumor such as melanoma, head and neck, liver or kidney cancer.

The CDR3 in this case is CASSPHRTGWDGQYF. In nucleotides, the sequence is TGTGCCAGCAGTCCCCACCGGACAGGATGGGATGGGCAGTACTTC. The chain joins TRBV6-1 to TRBJ2-7, and 7 junction bases match TRBD1. Unmatched junction bases come to 16, with V trimmed by 5 bases and J by 9 bases. Its CDR3 holds 15 amino acids, cysteine through phenylalanine. Just the 45-base CDR3 DNA is kept, in frame starting at base 1. CDR1 and CDR2 were assigned from the germline V gene as MNHNS and SASEGT.